This TCR beta chain was recorded in a study of blood T cell repertoires in COVID-19. The wider study: From T cells, B-cell-depleted T cells, or PBMCs came the material, which was cDNA or gDNA.

Methods used by the authors: Amplifying reference gene primers gave estimates of nucleated cell counts. The protocol was immunoSEQ multiplex PCR, while the TCRdb copy is restricted to in-frame clones and leaves out a portion. The D gene and trimming were derived from the DNA, and the V and J assignments and clone size from that table. The sample yields a few hundred thousand clones, roughly 86% seen once. The CDR3 sequence is 15 residues long. Germline loops: CDR1 SGHAT, CDR2 FQNNGV. V dropped 0 bases and J dropped 4 bases, with 10 bases sitting between them. Regarding this clone: Distinct nucleotide sequences in the sample also encode this CDR3.

The chain carries TRBV11-2 and TRBJ1-5; D perhaps matches TRBD1 (5 bases). Sequenced sample: peripheral blood. The clonotype originates from a woman aged 45-60 years with COVID-19, enrolled during active disease. CDR3 sequence reads: CASSLEGDSNQPQHF. The CDR3 DNA sequence: TGTGCCAGCAGCTTAGAAGGTGACAGTAATCAGCCCCAGCATTTT.